This entry lists 28 T cell receptor beta chains sequenced from one sample in a study of blood T cells in healthy people across ages. Together with a sample-barcoded 5' primer, a J-beta primer mix was included in a second PCR lasting about 6 to 11 cycles. TCRdb itself ran the 5' RACE reads through MiXCR, one entry per CDR3 protein. The sample shows 1,300,000 or so distinct CDR3 sequences, around 59% of them seen only once. Sequencing used blood. The origin of the receptors is a man aged 18-30 years in good health.

The V call is TRBV20-1, the J call TRBJ1-5, with D maybe TRBD1 (5 bases). Deletions cut 0 bases from V and 3 bases from J, with 12 bases between. CDR3 length equals 15 residues. Germline CDR1 is DFQATT and CDR2 is SNEGSKA (reference sequence). CDR3 loop: CSAREGVDYNQPQHF. The CDR3 coding sequence is TGCAGTGCTAGAGAAGGGGTTGACTACAATCAGCCCCAGCATTTT.

The CDR3 sequence: CSARVGSGANVLTF. CDR3 bases: TGCAGTGCTAGAGTCGGTTCTGGGGCCAACGTCCTGACTTTC. The V and J genes are TRBV20-1 and TRBJ2-6; D not certain. Looked up from germline, CDR1 is DFQATT and CDR2 is SNEGSKA (reference sequence). This CDR3 region has 14 residues. Trimming removed 1 base from V and 1 base from J, with 5 bases in between.

This clonotype has just a few counts. The V call is TRBV7-9, the J call TRBJ1-4; D gene unclear. Germline CDR1 and CDR2: SEHNR and FQNEAQ (reference sequence). Trimming cost V 5 bases and J 0 bases, with 10 bases left between them. This CDR3 has 15 residues. The CDR3: CASSRTETTNEKLFF. The CDR3 bases are TGTGCCAGCAGCCGGACTGAAACAACTAATGAAAAACTGTTTTTT.

This rearrangement joins TRBV12-5 to TRBJ2-5; possible D gene TRBD2, 6 bases. The germline V and J ends were trimmed by 5 bases and 5 bases, with 21 bases remaining between them. CDR3 length: 16 residues. CDR1 LGHNT and CDR2 FRNRAP come from the germline V gene. The CDR3 is CASGIGTSPIPETQYF. The CDR3 DNA reads TGTGCTAGTGGTATAGGGACTTCCCCCATCCCCGAGACCCAGTACTTC.

This clonotype was detected only a few times. V and J are TRBV10-3 and TRBJ2-7; 8 bases agree with TRBD2. The length of the CDR3 is 16 residues. CDR1 ENHRY and CDR2 SYGVKD come from the germline V gene. The J segment lost 0 bases and the V segment lost 4 bases, leaving 8 bases of the junction unmatched. The CDR3 coding sequence is TGTGCCATCAGTGCCACAGCGACTAGCGACTCCTACGAGCAGTACTTC. Translated, it gives CAISATATSDSYEQYF.

The chain combines TRBV7-6 with TRBJ2-7; TRBD2 agrees at 7 bases. The CDR3 is made up of 16 amino acids. Germline-derived CDR1 and CDR2 are SGHVS and FNYEAQ. V lost 1 base, J lost 4 bases, and 10 bases stayed unmatched. CDR3 in DNA: TGTGCCAGCAGCTTAGTCGGCGGCGGGAGACGGTACGAGCAGTACTTC. This gives the protein CASSLVGGGRRYEQYF. The full variable domain, completed using reference TRBV7-6 and TRBJ2-7, is GAGVSQSPRYKVTKRGQDVALRCDPISGHVSLYWYRQALGQGPEFLTYFNYEAQQDKSGLPNDRFSAERPEGSISTLTIQRTEQRDSAMYRCASSLVGGGRRYEQYFGPGTRLTVT.

This chain links TRBV20-1 with TRBJ2-4; D is tentatively TRBD1 or TRBD2 (5 bases each). This CDR3 has 17 residues. CDR1 and CDR2 (germline): DFQATT, SNEGSKA (reference sequence). Trimming pared 0 bases from V and 0 bases from J, leaving 15 bases between. DNA for the CDR3: TGCAGTGCTAGAGATATTCACGGGGCGGGAGCCAAAAACATTCAGTACTTC. Residues: CSARDIHGAGAKNIQYF.

This clonotype showed up just a few times. Sequence at one end of the junction differs from germline and may be a read error. The chain uses TRBV5-1 and TRBJ2-1; tentatively, D is TRBD1 (5 bases). This CDR3 is built from 14 residues. Germline values: CDR1 SGHRS, CDR2 YFSETQ. The CDR3 DNA is TGTGCCAGCAGTTTAGTGGGCAGGGACAATGAGCAGTTCTTC. It is translated as CASSLVGRDNEQFF. The full variable domain, its missing parts supplied by reference TRBV5-1 and TRBJ2-1, is KAGVTQTPRYLIKTRGQQVTLSCSPISGHRSVSWYQQTPGQGLQFLFEYFSETQRNKGNFPGRFSGRQFSNSRSEMNVSTLELGDSALYLCASSLVGRDNEQFFGPGTRLTVL.

V usage is TRBV10-3 and J usage is TRBJ1-1; TRBD1 agrees at 9 bases. The CDR3 is made up of 17 amino acids. CDR1 and CDR2 (germline): ENHRY, SYGVKD. After removal of 0 bases from V and 2 bases from J, the junction contained 7 bases not matched to a gene. CDR3 nucleotide sequence: TGTGCCATCAGTGAGTCTTGGGACAGGGCGCACAACACTGAAGCTTTCTTT. Its protein product is CAISESWDRAHNTEAFF.

This clonotype was counted a few times. This chain joins TRBV10-3 and TRBJ2-5, with 11 nucleotides matching TRBD2. The germline V gene encodes CDR1 ENHRY and CDR2 SYGVKD. V dropped 5 bases and J dropped 4; count of bases not matched to a gene: 3. This CDR3 has 14 residues. Written as DNA, the CDR3 is TGTGCCATCAGTCTAGGACTAGCGGGAGAGACCCAGTACTTC. Translated, it gives CAISLGLAGETQYF.

This rearrangement joins TRBV4-3 to TRBJ1-2; the D gene is possibly TRBD1 (5 bases). CDR3 length: 15 amino acids. V lost 0 bases, J lost 2 bases, and 10 bases lay in between. Germline V gene lookup returns CDR1 LGHNA and CDR2 YSLEER. The CDR3 spells CASSQDWGRNYGYTF. The CDR3 region has the DNA TGCGCCAGCAGCCAAGATTGGGGCAGGAACTATGGCTACACCTTC.

This clonotype has only a few counts. The gene calls are TRBV29-1 and TRBJ1-2; TRBD1 matches 11 bases. The germline gives CDR1 SQVTM, CDR2 ANQGSEA. There are 14 residues in the CDR3. With V trimmed by 6 bases and J by 1 base, 4 bases remained unmatched. DNA for the CDR3: TGCAGCGTGGGACAGGGGGAAAGTAACTATGGCTACACCTTC. Protein sequence: CSVGQGESNYGYTF.

This rearrangement joins TRBV28 to TRBJ2-5; possible D gene TRBD2, 5 bases. Germline assignment: CDR1 MDHEN and CDR2 SYDVKM. V lost 1 base, J lost 4 bases, and 13 bases lay in between. The CDR3 runs 15 residues. In DNA, the CDR3 is TGTGCCAGCAGTTTATTTCGGGGTTTGGGAGAGACCCAGTACTTC. It encodes CASSLFRGLGETQYF. The variable domain in full, completed from reference TRBV28 and TRBJ2-5, reads DVKVTQSSRYLVKRTGEKVFLECVQDMDHENMFWYRQDPGLGLRLIYFSYDVKMKEKGDIPEGYSVSREKKERFSLILESASTNQTSMYLCASSLFRGLGETQYFGPGTRLLVL.

The rearrangement joins TRBV6-1 to TRBJ2-1; 7 nucleotides line up with TRBD2. Trimming took 10 bases from V and 3 from J; bases not matched to a gene: 9. The CDR3 consists of 14 residues. CDR1 and CDR2 from the germline V gene are MNHNS and SASEGT. CDR3 sequence reads: CANQRGGSYNEQFF. The CDR3 nucleotides are TGTGCCAACCAGCGGGGCGGGAGCTACAATGAGCAGTTCTTC.

The chain combines TRBV29-1 with TRBJ1-1, with 8 bases aligning to TRBD1. Unmatched junction bases numbered 12, after V lost 6 bases and J lost 9 bases. The germline V gene encodes CDR1 SQVTM and CDR2 ANQGSEA. The CDR3 length is 13 residues. CDR3: CSVVGQGANKAFF. The CDR3 DNA reads TGCAGCGTCGTCGGACAGGGCGCTAACAAAGCTTTCTTT.

This chain connects TRBV11-2 to TRBJ2-6; D remains ambiguous. This CDR3 has 20 amino acids. In germline, CDR1 is SGHAT, CDR2 FQNNGV. V lost 5 bases and J lost 0, with 23 bases in between. The CDR3 sequence is CASSPKGLRIAVSGANVLTF. The CDR3 region has the DNA TGTGCCAGCAGCCCAAAGGGTTTAAGGATTGCCGTCTCTGGGGCCAACGTCCTGACTTTC. Drawing the rest from reference TRBV11-2 and TRBJ2-6, the complete variable domain is EAGVAQSPRYKIIEKRQSVAFWCNPISGHATLYWYQQILGQGPKLLIQFQNNGVVDDSQLPKDRFSAERLKGVDSTLKIQPAKLEDSAVYLCASSPKGLRIAVSGANVLTFGAGSRLTVL.

The chain combines TRBV5-1 with TRBJ2-3, with 10 nucleotides matching TRBD2. The germline CDR1 and CDR2 sequences are SGHRS and YFSETQ. CDR3 length: 16 amino acids. The trim removed 4 bases at V and 2 bases at J, leaving 7 bases unmatched. The DNA of the CDR3 is TGCGCCAGCAGCCCCGGACTAGCGGAAATCACAGATACGCAGTATTTT. Translated, it gives CASSPGLAEITDTQYF.

V gene TRBV6-1 combines with J gene TRBJ2-4; weak D call: TRBD2 (6 bases). The better agreement between TRBJ2-7 and the DNA end casts doubt on the J call. Germline V gene sequence: CDR1 MNHNS, CDR2 SASEGT. There are 13 residues in the CDR3. The DNA for the CDR3 is TGTGCCAGCAGTGAATATGGAGGGGCCGAGCAGTACTTC. Residues: CASSEYGGAEQYF.

In this sample, this clonotype turned up a few times. The V call is TRBV29-1, the J call TRBJ2-7; TRBD1 aligns across 7 bases. Germline V CDR1 and CDR2: SQVTM, ANQGSEA. Trimming removed 3 bases from V and 6 bases from J; junction bases left unmatched: 8. The CDR3 is made up of 13 amino acids. The chain's CDR3 is CSVENLSGGEQYF. The DNA for the CDR3 is TGCAGCGTTGAGAACCTTTCAGGGGGCGAGCAGTACTTC.

The rearrangement links TRBV3-1 to TRBJ2-1; the match to TRBD2 covers 8 bases. The CDR3 length is 15 residues. J was trimmed by 4 bases and V by 1 base; bases with no gene match: 3. In germline, CDR1 is LGHDT, CDR2 YNNKEL (reference sequence). The CDR3 loop reads CASSQGGRFYNEQFF. CDR3 sequence (DNA): TGTGCCAGCAGCCAAGGCGGGAGGTTTTACAATGAGCAGTTCTTC.

This clonotype was picked up a small number of times. The V and J genes are TRBV10-3 and TRBJ2-3, with unresolved D. Germline CDR1 is ENHRY and CDR2 is SYGVKD. V lost 3 bases and J 0 bases, leaving 7 bases between the germline ends. CDR3 size: 14 residues. The CDR3 DNA sequence: TGTGCCATCAGTGATAAGGAGAGCACAGATACGCAGTATTTT. This sequence encodes CAISDKESTDTQYF.

The chain employs TRBV4-1 and TRBJ2-2, with 7 nucleotides matching TRBD2. This CDR3 is built from 16 residues. Germline V gives CDR1 MGHRA, CDR2 YSYEKL. V was pared by 0 bases and J by 3 bases, with 4 bases of the junction left unmatched. The CDR3 spells CASSQEGAGDTGELFF. The CDR3 DNA reads as TGCGCCAGCAGCCAAGAAGGGGCGGGAGACACCGGGGAGCTGTTTTTT.

With regard to this clonotype: A single base separates this from a much larger clone, so it may be a read error. The chain has TRBV7-9 and TRBJ1-1; tentative D call: TRBD1 (5 bases). The CDR3 consists of 13 residues. Trimming stripped 5 bases from V and 4 bases from J, with 11 bases between. The germline V gene has CDR1 SEHNR and CDR2 FQNEAQ (reference sequence). The CDR3 coding sequence is TGTGCCAGCAGCGTAGAGAGGGGCACTGAAGCTTTCTTT. Translation gives CASSVERGTEAFF. Full variable domain (outside the CDR3, taken from reference TRBV7-9 and TRBJ1-1): DTGVSQNPRHKITKRGQNVTFRCDPISEHNRLYWYRQTLGQGPEFLTYFQNEAQLEKSRLLSDRFSAERPKGSFSTLEIQRTEQGDSAMYLCASSVERGTEAFFGQGTRLTVV.

The V and J genes are TRBV2 and TRBJ1-2; D might be TRBD1 (5 bases). Germline assignment: CDR1 SNHLY and CDR2 FYNNEI. This CDR3 contains 13 residues. Trimming stripped 4 bases from V and 6 bases from J, with 12 bases between. DNA for the CDR3: TGTGCCAGCAGTGGGGGGTATGCTGATGGCTACACCTTC. Encoded protein: CASSGGYADGYTF.

V gene TRBV9 combines with J gene TRBJ2-5; D call uncertain. V lost 0 bases to trimming and J lost 5 bases, with 11 bases between them. The length of the CDR3 is 14 residues. Germline CDR1 is SGDLS and CDR2 is YYNGEE. The CDR3 nucleotides are TGTGCCAGCAGCGTAGAGATGGGTCTCGAGACCCAGTACTTC. It codes for CASSVEMGLETQYF.

CDR3: CAWSGGQETQYF. In nucleotides, the CDR3 is TGTGCCTGGAGTGGGGGGCAAGAGACCCAGTACTTC. V usage is TRBV30 and J usage is TRBJ2-5; D is possibly TRBD1 or TRBD2 (5 bases each). Germline V CDR1 and CDR2: GTSNPN, SVGIG (reference sequence). V lost 1 base and J lost 2, with 5 bases in between. The CDR3 spans 12 residues. The whole variable domain, filled in from reference TRBV30 and TRBJ2-5, reads SQTIHQWPATLVQPVGSPLSLECTVEGTSNPNLYWYRQAAGRGLQLLFYSVGIGQISSEVPQNLSASRPQDRQFILSSKKLLLSDSGFYLCAWSGGQETQYFGPGTRLLVL.

The gene calls are TRBV29-1 and TRBJ1-2, with D maybe TRBD1 (5 bases). The CDR3 is 14 amino acids. Germline V CDR1 and CDR2: SQVTM, ANQGSEA. The V end was cut by 6 bases, the J end by 3 bases, with 17 bases between. The CDR3 sequence: CSVLRSGSDYGYTF. CDR3 nucleotide sequence: TGCAGCGTACTACGGTCAGGGTCTGACTATGGCTACACCTTC. The full variable domain, in which reference TRBV29-1 and TRBJ1-2 provide the parts outside the CDR3, is SAVISQKPSRDICQRGTSLTIQCQVDSQVTMMFWYRQQPGQSLTLIATANQGSEATYESGFVIDKFPISRPNLTFSTLTVSNMSPEDSSIYLCSVLRSGSDYGYTFGSGTRLTVV.

The chain has TRBV3-1 and TRBJ2-3, with 15 bases aligning to TRBD2. J lost 6 bases, V lost 2 bases, and 6 bases had no gene match. There are 17 residues in the CDR3. Per the germline V gene, CDR1 is LGHDT and CDR2 is YNNKEL (reference sequence). In DNA form, the CDR3 reads TGTGCCAGCAGCCAAAGACCGGGACTAGCGGGAGGTGATACGCAGTATTTT. Encoded protein: CASSQRPGLAGGDTQYF.